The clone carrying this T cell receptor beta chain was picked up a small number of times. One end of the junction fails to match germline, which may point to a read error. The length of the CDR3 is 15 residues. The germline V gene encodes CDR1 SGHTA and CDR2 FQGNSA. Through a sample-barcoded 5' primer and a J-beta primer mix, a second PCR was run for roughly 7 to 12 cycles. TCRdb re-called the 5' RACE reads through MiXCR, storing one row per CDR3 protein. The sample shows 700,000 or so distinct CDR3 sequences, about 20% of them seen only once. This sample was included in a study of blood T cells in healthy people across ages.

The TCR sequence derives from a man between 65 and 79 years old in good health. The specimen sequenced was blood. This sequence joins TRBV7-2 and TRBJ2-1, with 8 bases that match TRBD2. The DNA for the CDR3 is TGTGCCAGCAGCTTTAGCGGGATCTCCTACAATGAGCGGTTCTTC. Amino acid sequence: CASSFSGISYNERFF.